This is a list of T cell receptor beta chains from one sample in a study of beta chain features in type 1 diabetes. TCRdb keeps only in-frame clones here, not all; method: immunoSEQ multiplex PCR. The repertoire has 600,000 to 750,000 clones, under 15% of them found once; the top ten carry more than 0.09%. Material for sequencing was naive CD4+ T cells from blood. The receptors originated from a man aged 25-45 years with type 1 diabetes. Both conserved end residues are part of each CDR3. D genes are given only for firm matches. The size field is filled for only some rows; it gives once, few, many or a size class.

abundance: .; d_gene: .; j_gene: TRBJ2-3; v_gene: TRBV7-2; CDR3aa: CASSRLGGASDTQYF; CDR3nt: TGTGCCAGCAGCCGACTGGGGGGGGCATCAGATACGCAGTATTTT
abundance: .; d_gene: .; j_gene: TRBJ2-7; v_gene: TRBV14; CDR3aa: CASSPDRLGEQYF; CDR3nt: TGTGCCAGCAGCCCAGACAGGCTGGGGGAGCAGTACTTC
abundance: .; d_gene: TRBD1; j_gene: TRBJ1-5; v_gene: TRBV18; CDR3aa: CASSPGQGIGNQPQHF; CDR3nt: TGTGCCAGCTCACCGGGACAGGGGATTGGCAATCAGCCCCAGCATTTT
abundance: few; d_gene: TRBD1; j_gene: TRBJ2-7; v_gene: TRBV5-1; CDR3aa: CASSPRTGTGSYEQYF; CDR3nt: TGCGCCAGCAGCCCTCGGACCGGGACAGGGAGTTACGAGCAGTACTTC
abundance: .; d_gene: .; j_gene: TRBJ2-7; v_gene: TRBV20-1; CDR3aa: CSVGGSYEQYF; CDR3nt: TGCAGTGTAGGCGGATCCTACGAGCAGTACTTC
abundance: .; d_gene: .; j_gene: TRBJ2-2; v_gene: TRBV11-2; CDR3aa: CASSPGTPSGELFF; CDR3nt: TGTGCCAGCAGCCCCGGGACACCTTCCGGGGAGCTGTTTTTT
abundance: .; d_gene: .; j_gene: TRBJ2-3; v_gene: TRBV6-1; CDR3aa: CASSQFFPPDTQYF; CDR3nt: TGTGCCAGCAGCCAGTTCTTTCCCCCAGATACGCAGTATTTT
abundance: .; d_gene: .; j_gene: TRBJ1-5; v_gene: TRBV11-2; CDR3aa: CASSLLPNSNQPQHF; CDR3nt: TGTGCCAGCAGCTTACTACCGAATAGCAATCAGCCCCAGCATTTT
abundance: .; d_gene: TRBD2; j_gene: TRBJ2-1; v_gene: TRBV11-2; CDR3aa: CASTPPSGADNEQFF; CDR3nt: TGTGCCAGCACTCCGCCAAGCGGGGCAGACAATGAGCAGTTCTTC
abundance: few; d_gene: .; j_gene: TRBJ2-1; v_gene: TRBV5-1; CDR3aa: CASGRSGTVYNEQFF; CDR3nt: TGCGCCAGCGGACGTAGCGGGACAGTTTACAATGAGCAGTTCTTC